Each of the 21 T cell receptor beta chains below was sequenced from the same sample in a study of cytomegalovirus exposure and HLA in healthy donors. PCR employed 60 Vbeta and 13 Jbeta primers. Only in-frame clones appear in the TCRdb table, and some are missing; sequencing was by immunoSEQ multiplex PCR. The table lists 150,000 or so clones, over 75% of them singletons. The sequenced sample consisted of PBMCs. The source of these receptors is a man aged 45-60 years in good health and CMV-seronegative.

The rearrangement joins TRBV9 to TRBJ1-2, with 8 bases identical to TRBD1. V shed 7 bases and J 3 bases; nucleotides not matched to a gene: 5. This CDR3 comprises 13 residues. Per germline, CDR1 SGDLS and CDR2 YYNGEE. The CDR3 region has the DNA TGTGCCAGCCGGGGACAGGAGGACTATGGCTACACCTTC. It translates to CASRGQEDYGYTF.

The rearrangement joins TRBV7-2 to TRBJ2-1; TRBD2 matches 7 bases. V lost 5 bases, J lost 5 bases, and 9 bases stayed unmatched. The CDR3 consists of 15 residues. CDR1 and CDR2 (germline): SGHTA, FQGNSA. As DNA, the CDR3 is TGTGCCAGCAGCAGAAACGGGGGGAATAACAATGAGCAGTTCTTC. Its protein product is CASSRNGGNNNEQFF.

A single count supports this clone. As DNA, the CDR3 is TGTGCCAGCAGTTACGAACCAGGGGGCAATTCACCCCTCCACTTT. It yields the protein CASSYEPGGNSPLHF. The chain has TRBV6-5 and TRBJ1-6; TRBD1 matches at 8 bases. The CDR3 has 15 residues. Per the germline V gene, CDR1 is MNHEY and CDR2 is SVGAGI. The V and J ends lost 2 bases and 7 bases, in that order; junction bases with no gene match: 4.

The chain employs TRBV5-4 and TRBJ2-7; 7 positions agree with TRBD2. The germline CDR1 and CDR2 sequences are SGHNT and YYREEE (reference sequence). The ends lost 3 bases at V and 3 bases at J; junction bases unmatched: 9. The CDR3 covers 15 residues. CDR3 sequence reads: CASSSNSRGVYEQYF. The CDR3 nucleotides read TGTGCCAGCAGCTCGAACAGTCGGGGGGTCTACGAGCAGTACTTC.

This clone was counted only a few times. This sequence joins TRBV5-1 and TRBJ1-4; the D gene is possibly TRBD1 (6 bases). Germline V lookup: CDR1 SGHRS, CDR2 YFSETQ. Trimming removed 4 bases at V and 0 bases at J, with 7 bases between. The CDR3 runs to 14 residues. The DNA of the CDR3 is TGCGCCAGCAGCGGACAGTCAACTAATGAAAAACTGTTTTTT. It translates to CASSGQSTNEKLFF.

The chain has TRBV10-3 and TRBJ2-7; possible D gene TRBD2, 6 bases. The V gene's germline CDR1 is ENHRY and CDR2 SYGVKD. The CDR3 contains 12 residues. Trimming stripped 6 bases from V and 5 bases from J, with 11 bases between. CDR3 protein: CAIREGGNEQYF. DNA of the CDR3: TGTGCCATCAGAGAGGGAGGCAACGAGCAGTACTTC.

The chain is built from TRBV7-6 and TRBJ2-3; 8 bases fit TRBD2. There are 16 residues in the CDR3. Per germline, CDR1 SGHVS and CDR2 FNYEAQ. V lost 2 bases, J lost 5 bases, and 9 bases stayed unmatched. CDR3 protein: CASSLISGSRVDTQYF. The CDR3, as DNA: TGTGCCAGCAGCTTAATCAGCGGGAGTCGTGTAGATACGCAGTATTTT.

This clone appeared once. The chain carries TRBV11-2 and TRBJ1-3; 7 bases are shared with TRBD1. CDR1 and CDR2 (germline): SGHAT, FQNNGV. The V and J ends lost 6 bases and 4 bases, in that order; junction bases with no gene match: 3. The CDR3 totals 13 residues. For the CDR3, the DNA is TGTGCCAGCAGTAGGGACAGCGGAAACACCATATATTTT. Translation gives CASSRDSGNTIYF.

This clone was seen once. The chain couples TRBV2 to TRBJ1-5, with D perhaps matching TRBD1 (6 bases). Trimming took 6 bases from V and 3 from J, leaving 12 bases between them. CDR3 length equals 14 residues. CDR1 is SNHLY and CDR2 is FYNNEI in the germline V gene. The CDR3 DNA sequence: TGTGCCAGCAGGAGGGACAACTCCAATCAGCCCCAGCATTTT. Translated: CASRRDNSNQPQHF.

The chain links TRBV28 to TRBJ1-6, with D possibly matching TRBD1 (6 bases). The V end was cut by 3 bases, the J end by 4 bases, with 10 bases between. The CDR3 is 15 residues long. Germline V CDR1 and CDR2: MDHEN, SYDVKM. For the CDR3, the DNA is TGTGCCAGCAGTTTCACGCAGGGGTATAATTCACCCCTCCACTTT. It yields the protein CASSFTQGYNSPLHF.

The chain recombines TRBV19 with TRBJ2-7; 8 bases are shared with TRBD1. CDR1 LNHDA and CDR2 SQIVND come from the germline V gene (reference sequence). The J segment lost 2 bases and the V segment lost 4 bases, leaving 7 bases of the junction unmatched. This CDR3 is built from 15 residues. DNA for the CDR3: TGTGCCAGTAGTAACTACCGACAGGGGACCTACGAGCAGTACTTC. Translating gives CASSNYRQGTYEQYF.

The chain employs TRBV4-1 and TRBJ2-1; 9 bases map to TRBD2. The CDR3 spans 16 residues. After removal of 3 bases from V and 3 bases from J, the junction contained 6 bases not matched to a gene. Germline values: CDR1 MGHRA, CDR2 YSYEKL. CDR3 amino acids: CASSHELAGNYNEQFF. In DNA form, the CDR3 reads TGCGCCAGCAGCCACGAACTAGCGGGCAACTACAATGAGCAGTTCTTC.

This chain links TRBV5-1 with TRBJ1-2; D not certain. This CDR3 comprises 15 residues. The V and J ends lost 0 bases and 0 bases respectively, with 9 bases between them. Per germline, CDR1 SGHRS and CDR2 YFSETQ. As DNA, the CDR3 is TGCGCCAGCAGCTTGGCGTCGGGGTCTAACTATGGCTACACCTTC. Its translation is CASSLASGSNYGYTF.

This chain uses TRBV4-1 with TRBJ2-3, with 8 positions matching TRBD2. This CDR3 has 19 residues. Germline-derived CDR1 and CDR2 are MGHRA and YSYEKL. Trimming removed 0 bases from V and 1 base from J; junction bases left unmatched: 12. CDR3 amino acids: CASSQDPRRAGDGTDTQYF. CDR3 in DNA: TGCGCCAGCAGCCAAGATCCCCGAAGAGCGGGAGACGGCACAGATACGCAGTATTTT.

V is TRBV5-4 and J is TRBJ1-5; 7 positions agree with TRBD1. Germline CDR1 SGHNT, CDR2 YYREEE (reference sequence). This CDR3 comprises 13 residues. The junction had 4 bases not matched to a gene; V was cut back by 4 bases and J by 6 bases. The CDR3 protein is CASSLDRRQPQHF. CDR3 nucleotides: TGTGCCAGCAGCCTGGACAGGCGTCAGCCCCAGCATTTT.

This clone was found a few times. In the same sample, other DNA sequences code for this CDR3. V gene TRBV18 combines with J gene TRBJ1-1; D not certain. The germline V gene has CDR1 KGHSH and CDR2 LQKENI. V lost 3 bases and J lost 7, with 6 bases in between. This CDR3 is 11 amino acids long. The CDR3 loop is CASSPSGEAFF. The CDR3 DNA is TGTGCCAGCTCACCGTCGGGTGAAGCTTTCTTT.

The chain links TRBV5-1 to TRBJ2-5; 9 bases map to TRBD1. V lost 6 bases, J lost 5 bases, and 11 bases stayed unmatched. Germline lookup yields CDR1 SGHRS and CDR2 YFSETQ. The CDR3 consists of 15 residues. In DNA form, the CDR3 reads TGCGCCAGCACCGAAACAGGGGGCGCCGGGGAGACCCAGTACTTC. This encodes CASTETGGAGETQYF.

This clone turned up a few times. The chain is built from TRBV6-1 and TRBJ1-3; 7 bases agree with TRBD1. This CDR3 is built from 14 residues. With V trimmed by 8 bases and J by 2 bases, 6 bases remained unmatched. Germline loops: CDR1 MNHNS, CDR2 SASEGT. The CDR3 DNA reads as TGTGCCAGCTGCACAGGGGATGCTGGAAACACCATATATTTT. Its translation: CASCTGDAGNTIYF.

J is TRBJ2-1 and V is TRBV5-4, with 8 bases aligning to TRBD1. This CDR3 has 16 residues. Germline V gene lookup returns CDR1 SGHNT and CDR2 YYREEE (reference sequence). V gave up 4 bases and J gave up 9 bases; unmatched junction bases: 15. The CDR3 DNA reads as TGTGCCAGCAGCCGGGGAACAGGGGGTAAATCGGGTGAGCAGTTCTTC. Translated, it gives CASSRGTGGKSGEQFF.

In this sample, this clone turned up a few times. The chain has TRBV29-1 and TRBJ1-1; D ambiguous. V lost 5 bases and J 3 bases, leaving 7 bases between the germline ends. The V gene's germline CDR1 is SQVTM and CDR2 ANQGSEA. The CDR3 spans 11 residues. The CDR3 region has the DNA TGCAGCGTTCGTCGGGACACTGAAGCTTTCTTT. Translating gives CSVRRDTEAFF.

The chain links TRBV10-3 to TRBJ2-7, with D possibly being TRBD2 (5 bases). The germline V gene encodes CDR1 ENHRY and CDR2 SYGVKD. The CDR3 runs 16 residues. The germline V and J ends were trimmed by 2 bases and 2 bases, with 16 bases remaining between them. CDR3 sequence (DNA): TGTGCCATCAGTGAGCCCCTGACTGGACTGACCTACGAGCAGTACTTC. It yields the protein CAISEPLTGLTYEQYF.